This TCR beta chain was obtained from a study of T cell responses to AZD1222 COVID-19 vaccine. Germline CDR1 KGHSH, CDR2 LQKENI. The CDR3 length is 15 residues. The J segment lost 1 base and the V segment lost 3 bases, leaving 1 base of the junction unmatched. The method was immunoSEQ multiplex PCR; TCRdb's version includes in-frame clones alone and lacks a portion of them. The sample includes 75,000 to 95,000 clones, about 92% of them seen just once. This clone was recorded only once. The sample in question was peripheral blood, obtained on day 0 of MenACWY control vaccination. The TCR comes from an adult in good health. The chain uses TRBV18 and TRBJ1-5; 9 bases align to TRBD1. The CDR3 sequence: CASSPGQGSNQPQHF. The CDR3 DNA reads TGTGCCAGCTCACCGGGACAGGGAAGCAATCAGCCCCAGCATTTT.